The clone carrying this TCR beta chain was observed at least ten times. Its antigen is currently unknown. This record comes from a study of T cells in Graves' hyperthyroidism and ophthalmopathy. It was RNA transcripts that yielded the amplified TCR beta CDR3 regions. The TCR CDR3 first-round RT-PCR relied on the HTBI primer set. Each CDR3 protein gets one entry after TCRdb re-called the multiplex PCR reads with MiXCR. The repertoire includes some 350,000 distinct CDR3 sequences, 15% to 19% of them detected once, and roughly 26% sits in the top ten. Each patient was aged 18 to 65 and had newly diagnosed hyperthyroidism of under 2 months' duration. Lactation, pregnancy, other autoimmune disease or uncontrolled infection excluded patients. The study collected blood at first hyperthyroidism diagnosis, before any ophthalmopathy symptoms arose. General study findings and limits: The majority of expanded thyroid clonotypes above 0.001 also appeared in blood.

CDR3 length: 15 residues. V dropped 5 bases and J dropped 6 bases, with 16 bases sitting between them. The germline V gene encodes CDR1 SGHAT and CDR2 FQNNGV. The sequence derives from a woman under 30 with Graves' hyperthyroidism that later progressed to Graves' ophthalmopathy. The rearrangement uses TRBV11-2 and TRBJ2-2, with D perhaps TRBD1 (6 bases). The sample was blood. CDR3 region: CASSPNRVNAGELFF. The CDR3 nucleotides read TGTGCCAGCAGCCCCAACAGGGTTAACGCCGGGGAGCTGTTTTTT.